This record covers a single T cell receptor (beta chain). What it binds is unknown. This entry is derived from a study of beta chain features in type 1 diabetes. CDR1 and CDR2 from the germline V gene are MNHNS and SASEGT. V was clipped by 4 bases and J by 5 bases; unmatched bases: 5. There are 13 residues in the CDR3. Study-level points and caveats: Cells carrying high TCR expression could end up over-represented when cDNA is sequenced.

Every isolated RNA sample was fully reverse transcribed, so sequencing captured expressed TCRB transcripts. TCRdb keeps only in-frame clones here, not all; method: immunoSEQ multiplex PCR. The data contain a few hundred thousand clones, over 11% of them seen just once; the ten biggest clones take up roughly 0.033%. The V gene is TRBV6-1, the J gene TRBJ2-7; TRBD1 matches at 7 bases. The origin of this receptor is a man aged 30-40 years in good health. The sample was naive CD4+ T cells from blood. The CDR3 DNA follows: TGTGCCAGCAGTGTGGGGACAGTCGACGAGCAGTACTTC. Residues: CASSVGTVDEQYF.